This T cell receptor beta chain was sequenced during a study of technical replicates of blood from a handful of donors. V lost 0 bases and J 5 bases, leaving 8 bases between the germline ends. The CDR3 loop spans 13 amino acids. Looked up from germline, CDR1 is SGHNT and CDR2 is YYREEE (reference sequence). The repertoire was sequenced with immunoSEQ multiplex PCR; TCRdb's copy has only in-frame clones and lacks some. There are under 75,000 clones in the sample; approximately 94% occur only once, and under 0.5% lies in the top ten. The clonotype comes from a human donor in good health. The chain couples TRBV5-4 to TRBJ2-5; D perhaps matches TRBD2 (6 bases). Sequencing was carried out using T cells isolated from PBMCs. CDR3: CASSLVEGETQYF. CDR3 in DNA: TGTGCCAGCAGCTTGGTGGAGGGGGAGACCCAGTACTTC. The full variable domain, in which reference TRBV5-4 and TRBJ2-5 provide the parts outside the CDR3, is ETGVTQSPTHLIKTRGQQVTLRCSSQSGHNTVSWYQQALGQGPQFIFQYYREEENGRGNFPPRFSGLQFPNYSSELNVNALELDDSALYLCASSLVEGETQYFGPGTRLLVL.